The clone carrying this TCR beta chain was counted only a few times. The antigen remains unidentified. This sample was included in a study of T-cell reconstitution after alpha-beta-depleted transplantation in children. The study's findings and limits: Reported findings indicate that, about two months after transplant, alpha-beta T cells came from several hundred expanded clones, which were derived from non-depleted graft cells. Recipient T cells and thymic progenitors that survived gave rise to the high TCRbeta diversity observed at day 60 in some patients. Fresh T-cell production supplied most of the T-cell counts and diversity seen one year after transplant.

The CDR3 spans 13 residues. Germline CDR1 and CDR2: LGHNA and YSLEER. Trimming shortened V by 0 bases and J by 2 bases, and 3 bases separated the two germline ends. Researchers prepared the TCRbeta library using unique molecular identifiers, the study reports. TCRdb processed the PCR reads anew with MiXCR; each CDR3 protein has one entry. The sample lists around 300,000 distinct CDR3 sequences; around a tenth were seen once. This TCR came from a boy less than two years old with acute myeloid leukemia, due to receive a stem cell transplant. The rearrangement joins TRBV4-3 to TRBJ2-3; D gene uncertain. Sequencing used PBMCs, obtained before TCRalphabeta/CD19-depleted stem cell transplant. The CDR3 loop is CASSQDYTDTQYF. The CDR3 nucleotides read TGCGCCAGCAGCCAAGATTACACAGATACGCAGTATTTT.